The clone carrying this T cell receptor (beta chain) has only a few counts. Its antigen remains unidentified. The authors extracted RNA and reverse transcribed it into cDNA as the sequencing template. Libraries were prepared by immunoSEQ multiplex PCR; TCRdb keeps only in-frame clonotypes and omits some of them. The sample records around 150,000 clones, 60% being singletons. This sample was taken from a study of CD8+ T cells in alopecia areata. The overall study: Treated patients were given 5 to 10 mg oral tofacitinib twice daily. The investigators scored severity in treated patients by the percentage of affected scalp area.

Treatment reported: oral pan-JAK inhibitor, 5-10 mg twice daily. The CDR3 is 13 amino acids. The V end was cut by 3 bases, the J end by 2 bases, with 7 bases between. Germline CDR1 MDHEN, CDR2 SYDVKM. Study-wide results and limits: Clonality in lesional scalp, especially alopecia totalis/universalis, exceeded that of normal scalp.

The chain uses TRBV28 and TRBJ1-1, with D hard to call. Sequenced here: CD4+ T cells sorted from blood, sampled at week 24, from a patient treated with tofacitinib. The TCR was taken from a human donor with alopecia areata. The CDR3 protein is CASSFGSNTEAFF. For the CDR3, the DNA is TGTGCCAGCAGTTTCGGATCAAACACTGAAGCTTTCTTT.